The 2 T cell receptor beta chains presented below share a single source sample, sequenced in a study of vaccination and CD4 T cells after COVID-19. Sequencing of DNA taken from cultured CD4+ T cells relied on the Oncomine TCR Beta short-read assay. TCRdb processed the PCR reads anew with MiXCR; each CDR3 protein has one entry. The repertoire holds a few thousand distinct CDR3 sequences, with 25% to 30% as singletons. The treatment is: roughly 11-day PBMC culture with coronavirus spike peptide pools or control peptides (ViraFEST assay). According to the study, CD4+ T cells from the unexposed donor were gathered ahead of the COVID-19 pandemic (2011-2018). Antigens of these TCRs are unknown. Sequencing was carried out using CD4+ T cells from blood, cultured in vitro. The receptors derive from a human donor in good health.

This clonotype was seen a handful of times. The rearrangement links TRBV4-1 to TRBJ1-1; tentative D call: TRBD1 (5 bases). V dropped 0 bases and J dropped 10 bases, with 15 bases sitting between them. The length of the CDR3 is 14 residues. Germline loops: CDR1 MGHRA, CDR2 YSYEKL. In nucleotides, the CDR3 is TGCGCCAGCAGCCAAGATTGGGGCGGCCAAAGAGCTTTCTTT. This sequence encodes CASSQDWGGQRAFF.

This clonotype has only a few counts. The V gene is TRBV20-1, the J gene TRBJ1-1; TRBD1 matches at 7 bases. This CDR3 has 13 residues. Germline CDR1 is DFQATT and CDR2 is SNEGSKA (reference sequence). In nucleotides, the CDR3 is TGCAGGGTTGGACGGACAGGCGGACGTGAAGCTTTCTTT. Translation gives CRVGRTGGREAFF.